Listed below are T cell receptor beta chains from one sample, sequenced in a study of T cells in Graves' hyperthyroidism and ophthalmopathy. From the multiplex PCR reads, TCRdb called clonotypes with MiXCR, one entry per CDR3 protein. The table shows about 400,000 distinct CDR3 sequences, with around 14% occurring only once. Sequencing was performed on blood. The receptors here all came from a woman younger than 30 with Graves' hyperthyroidism. CDR3s include the opening cysteine and the closing phenylalanine or tryptophan. The D gene is left open where the match is weak. Some rows have no size entry. The others give once, few or many, or a class for an expanded clone.

CDR3 protein	CDR3 DNA	clone size	V gene	J gene	D gene
CSALQGEPPYEQYF	TGCAGTGCTCTACAGGGGGAGCCCCCTTACGAGCAGTACTTC	many	TRBV20-1	TRBJ2-7	TRBD1
CSAKGQGALNTEAFF	TGCAGTGCCAAGGGACAGGGGGCTCTGAACACTGAAGCTTTCTTT	.	TRBV20-1	TRBJ1-1	TRBD1
CASKLERESDTQYF	TGTGCCAGCAAGTTGGAGCGGGAGTCGGATACGCAGTATTTT	many	TRBV2	TRBJ2-3	TRBD2
CASSPRTGAYGYTF	TGTGCCAGTAGTCCCCGGACAGGGGCCTATGGCTACACCTTC	few	TRBV19	TRBJ1-2	TRBD1
CASSSPSGTSLYNEQLF	TGTGCCAGCAGTTCTCCCTCCGGGACTAGTCTATACAATGAGCAGCTCTTC	many	TRBV28	TRBJ2-1	TRBD2
CASSLDFQPQHF	TGTGCCAGCAGCTTAGACTTCCAGCCCCAGCATTTT	many	TRBV7-2	TRBJ1-5	.
CASSLWGTSGGRSYEQYF	TGTGCCAGCAGTTTATGGGGGACTAGCGGGGGACGGTCCTACGAGCAGTACTTC	.	TRBV27	TRBJ2-7	TRBD2
CASSSRTYEQYF	TGTGCCAGCAGCTCCCGAACCTACGAGCAGTACTTC	many	TRBV13	TRBJ2-7	.
CASSPGGGPGELFF	TGTGCCAGCAGCCCCGGCGGGGGTCCCGGGGAGCTGTTTTTT	few	TRBV7-9	TRBJ2-2	TRBD2
CASSQGFITQYF	TGTGCCAGCAGCCAAGGTTTTATAACGCAGTACTTC	.	TRBV11-3	TRBJ2-7	.
CASSLPVYRTRNYGYTF	TGTGCCAGCAGCTTACCTGTTTACCGCACTCGAAACTATGGCTACACCTTC	many	TRBV11-2	TRBJ1-2	.
CASSPRGLAAANTGELFF	TGTGCCAGCAGTCCAAGGGGACTAGCCGCCGCGAACACCGGGGAGCTGTTTTTT	few	TRBV7-3	TRBJ2-2	TRBD2
CASRATGIGYEQYF	TGTGCCAGCAGAGCGACAGGGATAGGCTACGAGCAGTACTTC	many	TRBV6-1	TRBJ2-7	TRBD1
CASSLTGKHTEAFF	TGTGCCAGCAGCTTAACTGGGAAGCACACTGAAGCTTTCTTT	many	TRBV7-3	TRBJ1-1	.
CSGIAGGGNIQYF	TGCAGTGGTATAGCGGGAGGAGGGAACATTCAGTACTTC	.	TRBV20-1	TRBJ2-4	TRBD2
CASSDRARTEAFF	TGTGCCAGCAGTGACAGGGCGCGCACTGAAGCTTTCTTT	few	TRBV19	TRBJ1-1	TRBD1
CASSFGWTSLRNEQFF	TGTGCCAGCAGTTTCGGTTGGACTAGCCTGAGAAATGAGCAGTTCTTC	many	TRBV12-3/TRBV12-4	TRBJ2-1	TRBD2
CASSAESGGNYNEQFF	TGTGCCAGCTCAGCAGAAAGCGGGGGGAACTACAATGAGCAGTTCTTC	many	TRBV12-3/TRBV12-4	TRBJ2-1	TRBD2
CASSYAGAGELFF	TGTGCCAGTAGTTATGCAGGGGCAGGGGAGCTGTTTTTT	few	TRBV19	TRBJ2-2	.